A single sample is the source of the 15 T cell receptor beta chains below, sequenced in a study of cytomegalovirus exposure and HLA in healthy donors (TCRdb year 2017). The library was generated by the immunoSEQ multiplex PCR assay. For the multiplex PCR, a mixture combining 60 forward primers for TCR Vbeta segments and 13 reverse primers for TCR Jbeta segments was used. Here the immuneACCESS table is served through TCRdb, limited to in-frame sequences with V and J called. Missing clones are a known gap in these copies; in checked studies unresolved V genes cover under half, and the rest lacks a known reason. The sample data list fewer than 150,000 clones, and 75% to 85% of these were observed just once. 8.8% of the sample comes from the top ten. Input material: PBMCs. The source is a female donor in good health and CMV-seropositive.

The chain employs TRBV19 and TRBJ1-6, with 8 bases matching TRBD1. This CDR3 is 18 amino acids long. Germline V gene sequence: CDR1 LNHDA, CDR2 SQIVND (reference sequence). V was clipped by 7 bases and J by 3 bases; unmatched bases: 14. CDR3 DNA: TGTGCCAGTACCACAACTAGGACAGGGACAAACTATAATTCACCCCTCCACTTT. It specifies CASTTTRTGTNYNSPLHF.

The chain couples TRBV12-5 to TRBJ1-6, with D unresolved. CDR1 is LGHNT, CDR2 FRNRAP, per germline. The CDR3 is 17 residues long. With 1 base removed from V and 0 bases from J, the gap between germline ends came to 10 bases. CDR3 loop: CASGLGQLFSYNSPLHF. The CDR3 nucleotides read TGTGCTAGTGGTTTGGGACAACTCTTCTCCTATAATTCACCCCTCCACTTT.

This chain connects TRBV6-6 to TRBJ1-5, with D perhaps matching TRBD1 (5 bases). The CDR3 consists of 14 residues. Between the trimmed V and J ends, which lost 11 bases and 3 bases, there was a span of 17 bases. CDR1 and CDR2 (germline): MNHNY, SVGAGI (reference sequence). The CDR3 coding sequence is TGTGCCGTAGCCCTCACGGGGGTCAATCAGCCCCAGCATTTT. This codes for CAVALTGVNQPQHF.

Only one count was recorded for this clone. The rearrangement joins TRBV6-5 to TRBJ2-1, with a weak D call TRBD1 (6 bases). CDR3 size: 15 residues. Trimming stripped 0 bases from V and 9 bases from J, with 15 bases between. Germline CDR1 is MNHEY and CDR2 is SVGAGI. Here the CDR3 reads CASSYSFKGDSEQFF. CDR3 bases: TGTGCCAGCAGTTACTCTTTTAAGGGGGATAGTGAGCAGTTCTTC.

The rearrangement links TRBV5-1 to TRBJ2-3, with TRBD1 matching 9 bases. This CDR3 is built from 14 residues. J lost 6 bases, V lost 5 bases, and 7 bases had no gene match. CDR1 and CDR2 (germline): SGHRS, YFSETQ. In DNA, the CDR3 is TGCGCCAGCAGTTCCGGGACAGGGACCGATACGCAGTATTTT. Encoded protein: CASSSGTGTDTQYF.

The gene calls are TRBV18 and TRBJ1-2; D is ambiguous. This CDR3 contains 14 residues. In germline, CDR1 is KGHSH, CDR2 LQKENI. V was shortened by 1 base and J by 3 bases, with 9 bases between the two germline ends. CDR3 bases: TGTGCCAGCTCACCACTCCGGGGTGACTATGGCTACACCTTC. This gives the protein CASSPLRGDYGYTF.

The V and J genes are TRBV19 and TRBJ2-1, with D perhaps TRBD1 (6 bases). This CDR3 contains 15 residues. CDR1 is LNHDA, CDR2 SQIVND, per germline (reference sequence). The V and J ends lost 3 bases and 7 bases respectively, with 16 bases between them. The CDR3 region is CASSIFRGGANEQFF. In nucleotides, the CDR3 is TGTGCCAGTAGTATTTTTCGAGGGGGTGCGAATGAGCAGTTCTTC.

The V gene is TRBV10-3, the J gene TRBJ1-2; D gene uncertain. From germline, CDR1 is ENHRY and CDR2 SYGVKD. CDR3 size: 13 residues. Trimming cost V 7 bases and J 2 bases, with 11 bases left between them. The CDR3 sequence: CAIKTEVNYGYTF. CDR3 DNA: TGTGCCATCAAGACTGAGGTAAACTATGGCTACACCTTC.

This chain joins TRBV2 and TRBJ1-2; a weak D match, TRBD1 (6 bases). V was shortened by 5 bases and J by 8 bases, with 15 bases between the two germline ends. This CDR3 spans 13 amino acids. The V gene's germline CDR1 is SNHLY and CDR2 FYNNEI. The CDR3 DNA follows: TGTGCCAGCAGTTCCCGGACAGAACGGGGCTACACCTTC. Protein sequence: CASSSRTERGYTF. Based on the CDR3 plus reference TRBV2 and TRBJ1-2, the full variable domain is EPEVTQTPSHQVTQMGQEVILRCVPISNHLYFYWYRQILGQKVEFLVSFYNNEISEKSEIFDDQFSVERPDGSNFTLKIRSTKLEDSAMYFCASSSRTERGYTFGSGTRLTVV.

V usage is TRBV6-6 and J usage is TRBJ2-7, with 12 bases matching TRBD2. The CDR3 runs 16 residues. The ends lost 0 bases at V and 4 bases at J; junction bases unmatched: 4. Germline loops: CDR1 MNHNY, CDR2 SVGAGI (reference sequence). CDR3 protein: CASSYSRLAGAYEQYF. The DNA for the CDR3 is TGTGCCAGCAGTTACTCGAGACTAGCGGGGGCATACGAGCAGTACTTC.

The chain recombines TRBV29-1 with TRBJ2-7; maybe TRBD1 (6 bases). CDR1 is SQVTM and CDR2 is ANQGSEA in the germline V gene. The CDR3 is made up of 12 amino acids. V lost 6 bases and J 6 bases, leaving 15 bases between the germline ends. CDR3 coding DNA: TGCAGCGTAACCGGGACAACGGGCGAGCAGTACTTC. It is translated as CSVTGTTGEQYF.

This CDR3 is CAISEGLGYNEQFF. The CDR3 DNA sequence: TGTGCCATCAGTGAGGGTCTCGGCTACAATGAGCAGTTCTTC. The chain joins TRBV10-3 to TRBJ2-1, with D uncertain. The germline CDR1 and CDR2 sequences are ENHRY and SYGVKD. The CDR3 is 14 residues long. V was pared by 2 bases and J by 3 bases, with 8 bases between.

The chain combines TRBV5-6 with TRBJ1-6, with no clear D. The CDR3 has 17 residues. Trimming removed 2 bases at V and 0 bases at J, with 12 bases between. CDR1 is SGHDT and CDR2 is YYEEEE in the germline V gene. Here the CDR3 reads CASSFRGLSSYNSPLHF. DNA for the CDR3: TGTGCCAGCAGCTTTCGGGGATTATCCTCCTATAATTCACCCCTCCACTTT.

The chain has TRBV5-1 and TRBJ2-1; TRBD2 agrees at 10 bases. The CDR3 is made up of 14 amino acids. In germline, CDR1 is SGHRS, CDR2 YFSETQ. The trim removed 4 bases at V and 7 bases at J, leaving 5 bases unmatched. CDR3 protein: CASSRSGGDNEQFF. The CDR3 DNA sequence: TGCGCCAGCAGCCGGAGCGGGGGGGATAATGAGCAGTTCTTC.

This sequence joins TRBV18 and TRBJ1-5, with 9 bases aligning to TRBD1. V dropped 2 bases and J dropped 3; count of bases not matched to a gene: 5. CDR1 is KGHSH and CDR2 is LQKENI in the germline V gene. The CDR3 contains 16 residues. The CDR3 loop is CASSPGNRGLNQPQHF. CDR3 in DNA: TGTGCCAGCTCACCAGGGAACAGGGGGCTCAATCAGCCCCAGCATTTT.